This is a list of T cell receptor beta chains from one sample in a study of cytomegalovirus exposure and HLA in healthy donors. Only in-frame clones appear in the TCRdb table, and some are missing; sequencing was by immunoSEQ multiplex PCR. The profile shows 150,000 or so clones, about 85% of them singletons. The specimen was PBMCs. The receptors here all came from a man between 25 and 39 years old in good health and CMV-seropositive. CDR3s include the opening cysteine and the closing phenylalanine or tryptophan. A D gene is named only where the DNA matches it firmly. Size is omitted from some rows. Given values are once, few, many or a class for expanded clones.

TRBV4-2	-	TRBJ1-4	-	CASRTGSGPEKLFF	TGTGCCAGCAGAACAGGGTCAGGACCTGAAAAACTGTTTTTT
TRBV15	-	TRBJ1-5	-	CATSRRGYQPQHF	TGTGCCACCAGCAGGAGGGGGTACCAGCCCCAGCATTTT
TRBV7-9	-	TRBJ2-1	-	CASSLGHSEVGEQFF	TGTGCCAGCAGCTTAGGACACTCGGAGGTGGGTGAGCAGTTCTTC
TRBV27	TRBD1	TRBJ2-1	-	CASSLGGQGAHEQFF	TGTGCCAGCAGTTTAGGAGGACAGGGTGCCCATGAGCAGTTCTTC
TRBV6-5	-	TRBJ2-1	-	CASPTNNEQFF	TGTGCCAGCCCAACAAACAATGAGCAGTTCTTC
TRBV14	-	TRBJ1-5	-	CASSQGRNGGNQPQHF	TGTGCCAGCAGCCAAGGACGGAACGGGGGCAATCAGCCCCAGCATTTT
TRBV14	TRBD2	TRBJ2-5	-	CATSPLAGVFDQETQYF	TGTGCCACTTCTCCTCTAGCGGGAGTATTCGACCAAGAGACCCAGTACTTC
TRBV15	-	TRBJ1-2	-	CATSREAGGRGGYTF	TGTGCCACCAGCAGGGAGGCGGGGGGTCGAGGTGGCTACACCTTC
TRBV10-1	TRBD2	TRBJ2-3	once	CASSGPTSGYTDTQYF	TGCGCCAGCTCGGGCCCGACTAGCGGATACACAGATACGCAGTATTTT
TRBV7-3	TRBD2	TRBJ2-1	few	CASTPDSGGRTYNEQFF	TGTGCCAGCACCCCCGACAGCGGGGGGAGGACCTACAATGAGCAGTTCTTC
TRBV25-1	-	TRBJ2-5	few	CASSDPRGSWQTQYF	TGTGCCAGCAGTGATCCCCGGGGTAGCTGGCAGACCCAGTACTTC
TRBV5-6	TRBD1	TRBJ2-2	-	CASSMGQITGELFF	TGTGCCAGCAGCATGGGACAGATAACCGGGGAGCTGTTTTTT
TRBV7-9	-	TRBJ2-3	-	CASSVPNGGTDTDTQYF	TGTGCCAGCAGCGTTCCCAATGGGGGGACAGACACAGATACGCAGTATTTT
TRBV6-1	-	TRBJ1-1	-	CASSTGQIYTEAFF	TGTGCCAGCAGTACCGGACAGATCTACACTGAAGCTTTCTTT
TRBV4-3	TRBD1	TRBJ2-5	-	CASSQGARGYQETQYF	TGCGCCAGCAGCCAAGGCGCCAGGGGGTACCAAGAGACCCAGTACTTC
TRBV5-4	-	TRBJ2-1	few	CASSGGGAADYNEQFF	TGTGCCAGCAGCGGCGGGGGCGCGGCAGATTACAATGAGCAGTTCTTC
TRBV5-1	-	TRBJ2-5	-	CASSLGPGVQETQYF	TGCGCCAGCAGCTTGGGGCCAGGGGTCCAAGAGACCCAGTACTTC
TRBV5-6	-	TRBJ1-2	few	CASSLFQPGQSRGYTF	TGTGCCAGCAGCTTGTTCCAGCCTGGACAGTCGCGGGGCTACACCTTC
TRBV4-2	-	TRBJ1-1	-	CASSLGGSGHGMNTEAFF	TGTGCCAGCAGCCTAGGGGGATCCGGACACGGGATGAACACTGAAGCTTTCTTT
TRBV27	-	TRBJ2-7	-	CASSLAGEASEQYF	TGTGCCAGCAGTTTGGCAGGGGAAGCCAGCGAGCAGTACTTC
TRBV5-1	TRBD1	TRBJ1-1	-	CASSLIQGNTEAFF	TGCGCCAGCAGCTTAATACAGGGGAATACTGAAGCTTTCTTT
TRBV30	-	TRBJ2-5	-	CASLRNEETQYF	TGTGCCTCCCTAAGAAACGAGGAGACCCAGTACTTC